Presented here are 5 T cell receptor beta chains from one specimen sequenced in a study of blood T cell repertoires in COVID-19. Profiling relied on immunoSEQ multiplex PCR, and the TCRdb table lists in-frame clones only, not all of them. The sample shows 85,000 to 95,000 clones, around nine tenths of them seen only once. Sequencing used peripheral blood. These receptors came from a woman of 80 years or more with acute or convalescent COVID-19.

CDR3 region: CASSQEAVSYEQYF. CDR3 sequence (DNA): TGTGCCAGCAGCCAAGAAGCTGTTTCCTACGAGCAGTACTTC. The chain uses TRBV4-2 and TRBJ2-7; no reliable D call. V lost 0 bases and J 1 base, leaving 7 bases between the germline ends. This CDR3 comprises 14 residues. Germline loops: CDR1 LGHNA, CDR2 YNFKEQ.

This clone was picked up one time. The chain uses TRBV6-6 and TRBJ1-2; D is undetermined. Germline CDR1 MNHNY, CDR2 SVGAGI (reference sequence). The V and J ends lost 2 bases and 6 bases respectively, with 4 bases between them. The CDR3 runs 11 residues. The CDR3 nucleotides read TGTGCCAGCAGTTACGGAGATGGCTACACCTTC. Translation: CASSYGDGYTF.

The chain joins TRBV5-5 to TRBJ2-7; D may be TRBD2 (5 bases). The germline gives CDR1 SGHKS, CDR2 YYEKEE (reference sequence). Trimming removed 1 base at V and 4 bases at J, with 12 bases between. This CDR3 is 14 amino acids long. CDR3 residues: CASSLSGMVYEQYF. In DNA, the CDR3 is TGTGCCAGCAGCTTGTCGGGAATGGTATACGAGCAGTACTTC.

V gene TRBV11-1 combines with J gene TRBJ2-1, with 9 bases fitting TRBD2. The V gene end was trimmed by 2 bases and the J gene end by 8 bases; junction bases not matched to a gene: 4. Germline CDR1 is SGHAT and CDR2 is FQDESV (reference sequence). The CDR3 is 14 residues long. DNA of the CDR3: TGTGCCAGCAGCTTACTAGCGGGATTTGATGAGCAGTTCTTC. Its translation is CASSLLAGFDEQFF.

The CDR3 reads CASNVDSMNTEAFF. In DNA form, the CDR3 reads TGCGCCAGCAACGTCGACAGCATGAACACTGAAGCTTTCTTT. V gene TRBV5-1 combines with J gene TRBJ1-1, with D maybe TRBD1 (5 bases). V shed 6 bases and J shed 0 bases, with 12 bases lying between them. The CDR3 has 14 amino acids. Germline CDR1 reads SGHRS; CDR2 reads YFSETQ.